Following are 25 T cell receptor beta chains from one sample sequenced in a study of shared clonotypes between healthy human individuals. CD45RO negativity and positive selection for CCR7 defined naive CD8 cells, a population that excluded terminally differentiated effector memory CD45RA+ cells. Assay: immunoSEQ multiplex PCR; the TCRdb copy retains only in-frame clones and omits some. The sample carries about 2 million clones, over 85% recorded once. The material sequenced was naive CD8+ T cells sorted from blood. These receptors were obtained from a man aged 18 to 35 in good health.

The chain carries TRBV11-3 and TRBJ2-2; 13 bases align to TRBD2. V lost 5 bases, J lost 7 bases, and 4 bases stayed unmatched. This CDR3 contains 15 residues. CDR1 and CDR2 (germline): SGHNT, YENEEA. CDR3 in amino acids: CASSGLAGDGGELFF. Here the CDR3 DNA reads TGTGCCAGCAGCGGACTAGCGGGGGATGGCGGGGAGCTGTTTTTT. The full variable domain, completed using reference TRBV11-3 and TRBJ2-2, is EAGVVQSPRYKIIEKKQPVAFWCNPISGHNTLYWYLQNLGQGPELLIRYENEEAVDDSQLPKDRFSAERLKGVDSTLKIQPAELGDSAVYLCASSGLAGDGGELFFGEGSRLTVL.

This clone was detected once. The rearrangement links TRBV5-1 to TRBJ1-5; 7 bases match TRBD1. The V and J ends lost 0 bases and 6 bases, in that order; junction bases with no gene match: 6. This CDR3 comprises 15 residues. CDR1 is SGHRS, CDR2 YFSETQ, per germline. CDR3 protein: CASSLERGPVQPQHF. DNA of the CDR3: TGCGCCAGCAGCTTGGAGAGGGGGCCAGTTCAGCCCCAGCATTTT. Full variable domain (outside the CDR3, taken from reference TRBV5-1 and TRBJ1-5): KAGVTQTPRYLIKTRGQQVTLSCSPISGHRSVSWYQQTPGQGLQFLFEYFSETQRNKGNFPGRFSGRQFSNSRSEMNVSTLELGDSALYLCASSLERGPVQPQHFGDGTRLSIL.

The chain uses TRBV7-2 and TRBJ2-3; perhaps TRBD2 as D (6 bases). Trimming shortened V by 1 base and J by 6 bases, and 14 bases separated the two germline ends. This CDR3 is 15 amino acids long. Looked up from germline, CDR1 is SGHTA and CDR2 is FQGNSA. The CDR3 DNA is TGTGCCAGCAGCTTAGGGGGCACTAGCCTGGATACGCAGTATTTT. This gives the protein CASSLGGTSLDTQYF.

The chain couples TRBV4-3 to TRBJ2-7; tentative D call: TRBD2 (5 bases). V was pared by 0 bases and J by 2 bases, with 14 bases between. CDR3 length: 16 residues. CDR1 is LGHNA, CDR2 YSLEER, per germline. In nucleotides, the CDR3 is TGCGCCAGCAGCCAAGAATGGCTAGCCGATCCCTACGAGCAGTACTTC. Encoded protein: CASSQEWLADPYEQYF.

V is TRBV29-1 and J is TRBJ2-7; 9 nucleotides match TRBD1. V shed 6 bases and J 3 bases; nucleotides not matched to a gene: 3. Germline CDR1 SQVTM, CDR2 ANQGSEA. The CDR3 is 12 amino acids. The CDR3 DNA is TGCAGCGTCCTGACAGGGGGCTACGAGCAGTACTTC. Protein sequence: CSVLTGGYEQYF.

The chain uses TRBV28 and TRBJ1-1, with D maybe TRBD1 (5 bases). The ends were cut back, 3 bases at V and 3 bases at J, with 11 bases in the middle. The CDR3 is made up of 14 amino acids. Germline V CDR1 and CDR2: MDHEN, SYDVKM. The CDR3 DNA reads TGTGCCAGCAGTTTCCGCTTGGGGGACACTGAAGCTTTCTTT. Translated: CASSFRLGDTEAFF.

This chain connects TRBV4-3 to TRBJ2-7, with D tentatively TRBD2 (6 bases). Trimming pared 1 base from V and 4 bases from J, leaving 14 bases between. CDR1 is LGHNA and CDR2 is YSLEER in the germline V gene. CDR3 length equals 15 residues. The CDR3: CASSQGVEGPYEQYF. In nucleotides, the CDR3 is TGCGCCAGCAGCCAAGGAGTGGAGGGGCCTTACGAGCAGTACTTC.

A single count supports this clone. The V gene is TRBV6-1, the J gene TRBJ1-6, with a weak D call TRBD1 (5 bases). V lost 3 bases, J lost 6 bases, and 12 bases lay in between. There are 15 residues in the CDR3. Germline-derived CDR1 and CDR2 are MNHNS and SASEGT. Here the CDR3 reads CASSDSLTVNSPLHF. CDR3 sequence (DNA): TGTGCCAGCAGTGATTCATTGACAGTTAATTCACCCCTCCACTTT.

This clone was counted a single time. The chain has TRBV4-1 and TRBJ2-7, with TRBD2 matching 8 bases. CDR1 and CDR2 from the germline V gene are MGHRA and YSYEKL. CDR3 length equals 15 residues. V dropped 1 base and J dropped 3; count of bases not matched to a gene: 5. The CDR3 region is CASSQGSGSVYEQYF. The CDR3 nucleotides are TGCGCCAGCAGCCAAGGAAGCGGGAGTGTCTACGAGCAGTACTTC.

The chain joins TRBV13 to TRBJ2-1; the match to TRBD2 covers 11 bases. Trimming removed 0 bases from V and 0 bases from J; junction bases left unmatched: 10. Germline V gene sequence: CDR1 PRHDT, CDR2 FYEKMQ (reference sequence). The CDR3 runs to 20 residues. The CDR3 DNA is TGTGCCAGCAGCTTAGGAAAGTCGCTAGCGGGGGGACGCTCCTACAATGAGCAGTTCTTC. Its translation is CASSLGKSLAGGRSYNEQFF.

This sequence joins TRBV10-2 and TRBJ2-7; 11 nucleotides align to TRBD2. V lost 6 bases, J lost 1 base, and 2 bases stayed unmatched. Germline-derived CDR1 and CDR2 are WSHSY and SAAADI. There are 14 residues in the CDR3. For the CDR3, the DNA is TGCGCCAGCAGCACTAGCGGGAGTTCCTACGAGCAGTACTTC. Translating it yields CASSTSGSSYEQYF.

The chain recombines TRBV29-1 with TRBJ1-5; D not resolved. CDR1 SQVTM and CDR2 ANQGSEA come from the germline V gene. The CDR3 sequence is 13 residues long. Trimming left V 4 bases short and J 3 bases short, with 10 bases between. As DNA, the CDR3 is TGCAGCGTTGTAACTGCTATCAATCAGCCCCAGCATTTT. It encodes CSVVTAINQPQHF.

This chain links TRBV27 with TRBJ2-5; possibly TRBD1 or TRBD2 for D (6 bases each). CDR1 and CDR2 (germline): MNHEY, SMNVEV (reference sequence). V lost 3 bases to trimming and J lost 5 bases, with 16 bases between them. The CDR3 is 15 residues long. The DNA for the CDR3 is TGTGCCAGCAGTTTTTTGGGAGAGGGGGGTGAGACCCAGTACTTC. It codes for CASSFLGEGGETQYF.

The V and J genes are TRBV15 and TRBJ2-2; 7 bases line up with TRBD1. There are 17 residues in the CDR3. V gave up 3 bases and J gave up 4 bases; unmatched junction bases: 11. Germline V gene data show CDR1 as LNHNV and CDR2 as YYDKDF (reference sequence). The CDR3 loop reads CATSRAMGQLTTGELFF. In DNA, the CDR3 is TGTGCCACCAGCAGGGCCATGGGACAGCTCACCACCGGGGAGCTGTTTTTT.

This chain connects TRBV5-1 to TRBJ2-2, with TRBD1 as a possible D gene (7 bases). The ends were cut back, 5 bases at V and 2 bases at J, with 16 bases in the middle. Germline V CDR1 and CDR2: SGHRS, YFSETQ. This CDR3 comprises 16 residues. The CDR3 DNA reads as TGCGCCAGCAGTTCAGGGGGAGGTTTAAACACCGGGGAGCTGTTTTTT. Residues: CASSSGGGLNTGELFF.

The gene calls are TRBV11-1 and TRBJ1-1, with 10 positions matching TRBD1. CDR3 size: 14 residues. CDR1 is SGHAT, CDR2 FQDESV, per germline (reference sequence). V lost 5 bases to trimming and J lost 6 bases; unmatched junction nucleotides: 6. CDR3 nucleotides: TGTGCCAGCAGCCTTGCCGGGACAGGGGCTGAAGCTTTCTTT. Its translation: CASSLAGTGAEAFF.

The chain recombines TRBV27 with TRBJ1-2, with TRBD1 as a possible D gene (6 bases). CDR1 is MNHEY, CDR2 SMNVEV, per germline (reference sequence). V was shortened by 7 bases and J by 0 bases, with 21 bases between the two germline ends. This CDR3 has 17 residues. Written as DNA, the CDR3 is TGTGCCAGCAACCCGCAAAACGGGACACTGACTAACTATGGCTACACCTTC. Its translation is CASNPQNGTLTNYGYTF.

Points on this clone: Other DNA sequences from this sample encode an identical CDR3 as well. The chain is built from TRBV27 and TRBJ1-1; 9 bases are a match to TRBD1. Trimming removed 2 bases from V and 4 bases from J; junction bases left unmatched: 2. The CDR3 extends over 14 amino acids. Germline V gene data show CDR1 as MNHEY and CDR2 as SMNVEV (reference sequence). This chain's CDR3 is CASSLDRGGTEAFF. In DNA form, the CDR3 reads TGTGCCAGCAGTTTAGACAGGGGGGGCACTGAAGCTTTCTTT.

As for this clone: Other DNA variants within this sample encode the same CDR3. V usage is TRBV5-6 and J usage is TRBJ2-7; TRBD2 aligns across 12 bases. CDR1 and CDR2 from the germline V gene are SGHDT and YYEEEE. V trimming: 0 bases; J trimming: 4 bases; junction bases outside the gene matches: 2. The CDR3 totals 15 residues. Here the CDR3 DNA reads TGTGCCAGCAGCTTGGGACTAGCGGGGGCTTACGAGCAGTACTTC. It encodes CASSLGLAGAYEQYF.

This clone was detected once. The chain combines TRBV27 with TRBJ1-1; D remains unclear. V lost 0 bases and J 5 bases, leaving 10 bases between the germline ends. Germline V gene data show CDR1 as MNHEY and CDR2 as SMNVEV (reference sequence). The CDR3 consists of 14 residues. CDR3 DNA: TGTGCCAGCAGTTTATCGATTTCCGGGACTGAAGCTTTCTTT. It specifies CASSLSISGTEAFF.

This chain links TRBV5-4 with TRBJ1-5; 8 nucleotides agree with TRBD1. Trimming cost V 3 bases and J 4 bases; bases outside gene matches: 3. From germline, CDR1 is SGHNT and CDR2 YYREEE (reference sequence). The CDR3 spans 14 residues. This CDR3 reads CASSSQGGNQPQHF. CDR3 sequence (DNA): TGTGCCAGCAGCTCACAGGGGGGAAATCAGCCCCAGCATTTT.

The chain employs TRBV27 and TRBJ1-2, with unresolved D. CDR1 and CDR2 (germline): MNHEY, SMNVEV (reference sequence). V was shortened by 1 base and J by 6 bases, with 21 bases between the two germline ends. This CDR3 is built from 17 residues. In nucleotides, the CDR3 is TGTGCCAGCAGTTTATTGTCCCTGAAACCGGGATCGGATGGCTACACCTTC. The encoded protein is CASSLLSLKPGSDGYTF.

About this clone itself: This sample also contains other DNA sequences that code for the same CDR3. The chain has TRBV4-3 and TRBJ2-7; weak D call: TRBD1 (5 bases). The CDR3 totals 14 residues. V was clipped by 0 bases and J by 1 base, with 7 bases between them. Germline values: CDR1 LGHNA, CDR2 YSLEER. The CDR3 bases are TGCGCCAGCAGCCAAGATCAGGGTTCCTACGAGCAGTACTTC. Translated, it gives CASSQDQGSYEQYF.

The CDR3 DNA sequence: TGTGCCATCAGTGAACTCATTCGATCCGGGACGGTTAGGAATGAGCAGTTCTTC. Its translation: CAISELIRSGTVRNEQFF. The chain employs TRBV10-3 and TRBJ2-1, with D perhaps TRBD1 or TRBD2 (5 bases each). Trimming took off 3 bases at V and 7 bases at J, with 25 bases between the two ends. CDR1 and CDR2 (germline): ENHRY, SYGVKD. The CDR3 loop spans 18 amino acids.

The gene calls are TRBV7-9 and TRBJ1-1; D remains unclear. Trimming removed 8 bases from V and 1 base from J, with 8 bases in between. The CDR3 runs 12 residues. CDR1 is SEHNR, CDR2 FQNEAQ, per germline (reference sequence). The CDR3 here is CASGSGNTEAFF. Here the CDR3 DNA reads TGTGCCAGCGGCTCCGGGAACACTGAAGCTTTCTTT.